Following are 27 T cell receptor beta chains from one sample sequenced in a study of T cell repertoires in cytomegalovirus infection. No antigen has been assigned to these receptors. TCRdb fed the reads into MiXCR, producing one record per CDR3 protein. Of about 280,000 distinct CDR3 sequences listed, 22% are singletons. The material was cultured PBMCs, obtained from culture after CMV antigen stimulation. The receptors stem from a human donor in good health (CMV status not recorded). Some clones in this sample may be carry-over from other donors' samples.

In its sample, this clonotype was seen a few times. The gene calls are TRBV4-1 and TRBJ2-3, with 9 bases lining up with TRBD1. Germline CDR1 and CDR2: MGHRA and YSYEKL. The CDR3 runs 18 residues. The junction had 12 bases not matched to a gene; V was cut back by 1 base and J by 4 bases. CDR3 protein: CASSQAWTGEPTADTQYF. The CDR3 coding sequence is TGCGCCAGCAGCCAAGCGTGGACAGGGGAACCCACCGCAGATACGCAGTATTTT.

This clonotype came up many times. V usage is TRBV7-2 and J usage is TRBJ1-5; D remains ambiguous. Trimming took 5 bases from V and 7 from J, leaving 18 bases between them. There are 15 residues in the CDR3. Germline loops: CDR1 SGHTA, CDR2 FQGNSA. The CDR3 region is CASSLGGLRGQPQHF. CDR3 DNA sequence: TGTGCCAGCAGCCTAGGCGGATTAAGAGGACAGCCCCAGCATTTT.

This clonotype was seen more than once but under ten times. The V gene is TRBV10-3, the J gene TRBJ2-7, with D unclear. V was trimmed by 2 bases and J by 8 bases, leaving 10 bases between them. Germline CDR1 reads ENHRY; CDR2 reads SYGVKD. The CDR3 runs to 12 residues. The CDR3 DNA sequence: TGTGCCATCAGTGAGCCCAGGTTGCAGCAGTACTTC. This sequence encodes CAISEPRLQQYF.

In this sample, this clonotype turned up a few times. The junction does not match germline at one end; this may be a read error. The V call is TRBV4-3, the J call TRBJ1-1; the D is unclear. The CDR3 spans 13 residues. Germline V CDR1 and CDR2: LGHNA, YSLEER. This CDR3 is CASSQVRGTEAFF. The DNA of the CDR3 is TGTGCCAGCAGCCAAGTACGGGGCACTGAAGCTTTCTTT.

There are a few counts of this clonotype. CDR3 loop: CASSLGWAPMNTEAFF. CDR3 sequence (DNA): TGTGCCAGCAGCTTAGGGTGGGCACCGATGAACACTGAAGCTTTCTTT. V usage is TRBV7-9 and J usage is TRBJ1-1; no reliable D call. The CDR3 loop spans 16 amino acids. Germline V lookup: CDR1 SEHNR, CDR2 FQNEAQ (reference sequence). Trimming cost V 1 base and J 0 bases, with 12 bases left between them. Full variable domain (remainder filled in from reference TRBV7-9 and TRBJ1-1): DTGVSQNPRHKITKRGQNVTFRCDPISEHNRLYWYRQTLGQGPEFLTYFQNEAQLEKSRLLSDRFSAERPKGSFSTLEIQRTEQGDSAMYLCASSLGWAPMNTEAFFGQGTRLTVV.

The chain links TRBV10-3 to TRBJ2-7, with a weak D call TRBD2 (6 bases). Germline CDR1 reads ENHRY; CDR2 reads SYGVKD. V lost 2 bases and J 1 base, leaving 6 bases between the germline ends. This CDR3 region has 13 residues. CDR3 amino acids: CAISESGSYEQYV. CDR3 bases: TGTGCCATCAGTGAGAGCGGGTCCTACGAGCAGTACGTC.

The V gene is TRBV27, the J gene TRBJ2-1; 9 bases map to TRBD2. Unmatched junction bases numbered 11, after V lost 5 bases and J lost 3 bases. Germline CDR1 reads MNHEY; CDR2 reads SMNVEV (reference sequence). This CDR3 has 17 amino acids. CDR3 DNA: TGTGCCAGCAGTCCTCTTAGCGGGAGTGTCCTCTACAATGAGCAGTTCTTC. Translated, it gives CASSPLSGSVLYNEQFF.

This clonotype was found many times. This chain uses TRBV7-2 with TRBJ2-1, with 7 bases matching TRBD2. This CDR3 region has 18 residues. V dropped 2 bases and J dropped 6; count of bases not matched to a gene: 16. Germline lookup yields CDR1 SGHTA and CDR2 FQGNSA. CDR3 loop: CASSLSPERYGTINEQFF. DNA of the CDR3: TGTGCCAGCAGCTTATCTCCTGAAAGATACGGGACTATCAATGAGCAGTTCTTC.

The chain couples TRBV7-2 to TRBJ2-3; TRBD2 is a possible D gene (6 bases). The CDR3 spans 17 residues. V was pared by 0 bases and J by 2 bases, with 15 bases between. CDR1 and CDR2 from the germline V gene are SGHTA and FQGNSA. The CDR3 is CASSLAVWGVDTDTQYF. Here the CDR3 DNA reads TGTGCCAGCAGCTTAGCGGTTTGGGGGGTGGACACAGATACGCAGTATTTT. Variable domain in full (rest from reference TRBV7-2 and TRBJ2-3): GAGVSQSPSNKVTEKGKDVELRCDPISGHTALYWYRQSLGQGLEFLIYFQGNSAPDKSGLPSDRFSAERTGGSVSTLTIQRTQQEDSAVYLCASSLAVWGVDTDTQYFGPGTRLTVL.

The chain joins TRBV7-8 to TRBJ2-2, with a tentative D call TRBD1 (7 bases). CDR3 size: 15 residues. With 5 bases removed from V and 6 bases from J, the gap between germline ends came to 16 bases. Looked up from germline, CDR1 is SGHVS and CDR2 is FQNEAQ. The CDR3 sequence: CASSPRGDFAGELFF. CDR3 coding DNA: TGTGCCAGCAGCCCCAGGGGGGACTTCGCCGGGGAGCTGTTTTTT.

This chain uses TRBV6-2 or TRBV6-3 with TRBJ2-1, with 9 bases identical to TRBD2. Germline trimming cut 4 bases from V and 2 bases from J; bases unmatched to any gene: 6. The CDR3 has 16 residues. CDR1 is MNHEY, CDR2 SVGEGT, per germline. CDR3 DNA: TGTGCCAGCAGTTCCCTAGGCGGGAGGGCCTACAATGAGCAGTTCTTC. It translates to CASSSLGGRAYNEQFF.

This clonotype has at least ten counts. The CDR3 protein is CASSSELLKGADTQYF. The CDR3 DNA sequence: TGTGCCAGCAGCTCCGAGCTACTCAAGGGGGCAGATACGCAGTATTTT. This chain uses TRBV7-6 with TRBJ2-3, with a weak D call TRBD1 (6 bases). The germline V gene has CDR1 SGHVS and CDR2 FNYEAQ. V lost 4 bases and J 4 bases, leaving 18 bases between the germline ends. The CDR3 contains 16 residues. Looking up the rest from reference TRBV7-6 and TRBJ2-3 gives the full variable domain: GAGVSQSPRYKVTKRGQDVALRCDPISGHVSLYWYRQALGQGPEFLTYFNYEAQQDKSGLPNDRFSAERPEGSISTLTIQRTEQRDSAMYRCASSSELLKGADTQYFGPGTRLTVL.

Only a few counts were recorded for this clonotype. J is TRBJ2-1 and V is TRBV24-1; 12 nucleotides align to TRBD2. Germline V CDR1 and CDR2: KGHDR, SFDVKD. With 4 bases clipped from V and 0 bases from J, the junction kept 9 bases outside the gene matches. The CDR3 extends over 19 amino acids. The CDR3: CATSDSGLAGLSSYNEQFF. DNA for the CDR3: TGTGCCACCAGTGACTCGGGACTAGCGGGCCTAAGCTCCTACAATGAGCAGTTCTTC.

This clonotype has at least ten counts. The rearrangement links TRBV11-1 to TRBJ2-7; 8 positions agree with TRBD2. The CDR3 sequence is 14 residues long. Germline trimming cut 3 bases from V and 7 bases from J; bases unmatched to any gene: 8. Per the germline V gene, CDR1 is SGHAT and CDR2 is FQDESV (reference sequence). The CDR3 here is CASSFGLAAGEQYF. In nucleotides, the CDR3 is TGTGCCAGCAGCTTCGGACTAGCTGCCGGAGAGCAGTACTTC. Combining the CDR3 with reference TRBV11-1 and TRBJ2-7 gives the whole variable domain EAEVAQSPRYKITEKSQAVAFWCDPISGHATLYWYRQILGQGPELLVQFQDESVVDDSQLPKDRFSAERLKGVDSTLKIQPAELGDSAMYLCASSFGLAAGEQYFGPGTRLTVT.

The chain employs TRBV29-1 and TRBJ2-2; D may be TRBD1 or TRBD2 (7 bases each). V was pared by 3 bases and J by 6 bases, with 17 bases between. The CDR3 is made up of 15 amino acids. The germline gives CDR1 SQVTM, CDR2 ANQGSEA. As DNA, the CDR3 is TGCAGCGTTGAGTTGCCAGGGGGGGCCCCCGGGGAGCTGTTTTTT. It codes for CSVELPGGAPGELFF.

The chain combines TRBV11-3 with TRBJ2-5; maybe TRBD1 (6 bases). V was cut by 4 bases and J by 1 base, with 16 bases left in between. CDR1 is SGHNT and CDR2 is YENEEA in the germline V gene. The CDR3 sequence is 16 residues long. The CDR3 region has the DNA TGTGCCAGCAGCTACGAAATTGGACAGCCCCAAGAGACCCAGTACTTC. It encodes CASSYEIGQPQETQYF.

The chain has TRBV12-5 and TRBJ1-2; D not certain. This CDR3 comprises 13 residues. Trimming removed 5 bases from V and 2 bases from J, with 9 bases in between. Germline V gene data show CDR1 as LGHNT and CDR2 as FRNRAP. In DNA form, the CDR3 reads TGTGCTAGTGGTGTGTCCCCCAACTATGGCTACACCTTC. Amino acid sequence: CASGVSPNYGYTF.

DNA of the CDR3: TGTGCCAGCAGCCTCACTGCTGGCGATTACGAGCAGTACGTC. Residues: CASSLTAGDYEQYV. The chain joins TRBV11-2 to TRBJ2-7; D is uncertain. The V gene's germline CDR1 is SGHAT and CDR2 FQNNGV. The CDR3 totals 14 residues. V lost 5 bases to trimming and J lost 4 bases, with 15 bases between them.

The chain has TRBV11-3 and TRBJ2-2, with D perhaps TRBD1 or TRBD2 (5 bases each). The germline V gene encodes CDR1 SGHNT and CDR2 YENEEA. V lost 3 bases to trimming and J lost 4 bases, with 12 bases between them. There are 15 residues in the CDR3. The CDR3 protein is CASSFAGAGTGELFF. The CDR3 DNA is TGTGCCAGCAGCTTTGCCGGGGCGGGCACCGGGGAGCTGTTTTTT.

This chain joins TRBV29-1 and TRBJ1-1; no clear D gene. Germline assignment: CDR1 SQVTM and CDR2 ANQGSEA. CDR3 length: 13 residues. Trimming removed 6 bases at V and 1 base at J, with 12 bases between. CDR3 coding DNA: TGCAGCGTCGGACGGACGGGGAACACTGAAGCTTTCTTT. Translating gives CSVGRTGNTEAFF.

This rearrangement joins TRBV6-2 or TRBV6-3 to TRBJ1-5; 8 nucleotides line up with TRBD1. Trimming at V came to 5 bases and at J to 6 bases, leaving 9 bases not matched to a gene. The CDR3 runs 15 residues. CDR1 MNHEY and CDR2 SVGEGT come from the germline V gene. CDR3: CASSRETGGGQPQHF. The CDR3 nucleotides are TGTGCCAGCAGTCGTGAAACAGGGGGAGGTCAGCCCCAGCATTTT.

This clonotype has a handful of counts. The chain links TRBV7-3 to TRBJ2-1; 15 bases agree with TRBD2. This CDR3 has 16 residues. The V gene's germline CDR1 is SGHTA and CDR2 FQGTGA. The J segment lost 7 bases and the V segment lost 5 bases, leaving 6 bases of the junction unmatched. CDR3 sequence: CASSSSGTSGRNEQFF. The CDR3 DNA reads as TGTGCCAGCAGCAGTTCCGGGACTAGCGGGAGGAATGAGCAGTTCTTC.

The rearrangement uses TRBV20-1 and TRBJ2-3; D is possibly TRBD1 (5 bases). V lost 1 base to trimming and J lost 1 base, with 15 bases between them. Germline V gene sequence: CDR1 DFQATT, CDR2 SNEGSKA (reference sequence). The CDR3 has 16 amino acids. The CDR3 sequence: CSARGRGRSGTDTQYF. CDR3 nucleotide sequence: TGCAGTGCTAGAGGAAGGGGTCGCTCGGGCACAGATACGCAGTATTTT.

The rearrangement uses TRBV6-2 or TRBV6-3 and TRBJ2-2; unclear D gene. The germline CDR1 and CDR2 sequences are MNHEY and SVGEGT. Between the trimmed V and J ends, which lost 0 bases and 6 bases, there was a span of 14 bases. The CDR3 is 16 amino acids. CDR3 in amino acids: CASSYSRLVRAGELFF. The DNA for the CDR3 is TGTGCCAGCAGTTACTCCCGGCTAGTCCGGGCCGGGGAGCTGTTTTTT.

This chain connects TRBV6-6 to TRBJ1-5, with D unclear. V dropped 7 bases and J dropped 3 bases, with 13 bases sitting between them. The CDR3 runs to 14 residues. CDR1 MNHNY and CDR2 SVGAGI come from the germline V gene (reference sequence). The CDR3 spells CASTLDGVNQPQHF. The CDR3 nucleotides read TGTGCCAGCACCTTGGACGGGGTCAATCAGCCCCAGCATTTT.

Only a few counts were recorded for this clonotype. V is TRBV15 and J is TRBJ1-2; 7 nucleotides agree with TRBD1. Trimming took 0 bases from V and 1 from J; bases not matched to a gene: 2. The CDR3 runs to 15 residues. The germline V gene encodes CDR1 LNHNV and CDR2 YYDKDF (reference sequence). This chain's CDR3 is CATSREPGGNYGYTF. The CDR3 coding sequence is TGTGCCACCAGCAGAGAGCCAGGGGGTAACTATGGCTACACCTTC.

This chain connects TRBV6-2 or TRBV6-3 to TRBJ2-1; no clear D gene. V was clipped by 0 bases and J by 8 bases, with 5 bases between them. This CDR3 is 12 amino acids long. CDR1 is MNHEY, CDR2 SVGEGT, per germline. CDR3 amino acids: CASSYSSYEQFF. The CDR3 DNA follows: TGTGCCAGCAGTTACTCCTCTTATGAGCAGTTCTTC.